This T cell receptor beta chain comes out of a study of T cell responses to AZD1222 COVID-19 vaccine. As for the study in general: Pooled together were second doses at about 4 or about 12 weeks.

From germline, CDR1 is LNHDA and CDR2 SQIVND (reference sequence). V was pared by 3 bases and J by 3 bases, with 11 bases between. This CDR3 spans 14 amino acids. This clone has a handful of counts. In the same sample, other DNA sequences code for this CDR3. Only in-frame clones appear in the TCRdb table, and some are missing; sequencing was by immunoSEQ multiplex PCR. The sample lists about 83,000 clones; roughly 82% were seen once. This clonotype was obtained from an adult in good health. This rearrangement joins TRBV19 to TRBJ1-1, with D maybe TRBD1 (6 bases). The source material was peripheral blood, sampled on day 0 of AZD1222 vaccination. CDR3 loop: CASSIGQGYTEAFF. The CDR3 bases are TGTGCCAGTAGTATTGGGCAGGGGTACACTGAAGCTTTCTTT.